These 31 T cell receptor beta chains came from one sample sequenced in a study of shared clonotypes between healthy human individuals. The table came from immunoSEQ multiplex PCR; TCRdb's copy has only in-frame clones and leaves some out. The sample records 2.5 million or so clones, around nine tenths being singletons. What was sequenced was naive CD4+ T cells sorted from blood. The subset is: CD45RA+ positively selected. These receptors were obtained from a man between 18 and 29 years old in good health.

This clone has only a few counts. The V gene is TRBV9, the J gene TRBJ2-3, with D possibly TRBD2 on 5 matching bases. The CDR3 is 15 residues long. V dropped 3 bases and J dropped 4 bases, with 15 bases sitting between them. CDR1 SGDLS and CDR2 YYNGEE come from the germline V gene. The CDR3 DNA sequence: TGTGCCAGCAGCGCCTCGGACTGGTATGCAGATACGCAGTATTTT. Its protein product is CASSASDWYADTQYF.

The chain joins TRBV5-1 to TRBJ2-7; maybe TRBD2 (6 bases). Trimming shortened V by 7 bases and J by 0 bases, and 14 bases separated the two germline ends. This CDR3 has 14 amino acids. Germline V gene sequence: CDR1 SGHRS, CDR2 YFSETQ. The CDR3 nucleotides read TGCGCCAGCGGGCGGGACGTTAGCTCCTACGAGCAGTACTTC. Amino acids: CASGRDVSSYEQYF.

V is TRBV6-5 and J is TRBJ2-5; D not resolved. The CDR3 has 14 amino acids. V was cut by 1 base and J by 4 bases, with 10 bases left in between. Germline CDR1 MNHEY, CDR2 SVGAGI. The CDR3 DNA sequence: TGTGCCAGCAGTTACTACCAAGGCTTAGAGACCCAGTACTTC. Translated, it gives CASSYYQGLETQYF.

Details on this clone: The same CDR3 is also encoded by other DNA sequences in this sample. The chain couples TRBV18 to TRBJ1-4, with D uncertain. The V gene's germline CDR1 is KGHSH and CDR2 LQKENI. The CDR3 covers 13 residues. Trimming pared 6 bases from V and 5 bases from J, leaving 10 bases between. CDR3 amino acids: CASSRDYNEKLFF. CDR3 nucleotides: TGTGCCAGCTCCCGCGATTACAATGAAAAACTGTTTTTT.

The V and J genes are TRBV29-1 and TRBJ2-1; D may be TRBD2 (6 bases). The ends were cut back, 4 bases at V and 6 bases at J, with 13 bases in the middle. Germline lookup yields CDR1 SQVTM and CDR2 ANQGSEA. The CDR3 consists of 13 residues. CDR3 DNA sequence: TGCAGCGTTGTGGGGGACTCCCTCAATGAGCAGTTCTTC. Amino acids: CSVVGDSLNEQFF.

The chain recombines TRBV7-8 with TRBJ2-7; TRBD1 matches at 7 bases. The CDR3 sequence is 16 residues long. Trimming took 6 bases from V and 3 from J; bases not matched to a gene: 14. Looked up from germline, CDR1 is SGHVS and CDR2 is FQNEAQ. The CDR3 protein is CASSSGQAILSYEQYF. The CDR3 DNA reads TGTGCCAGCAGTTCCGGACAGGCGATACTCAGCTACGAGCAGTACTTC.

The J gene is TRBJ1-1, the V gene TRBV19; D not certain. The CDR3 is made up of 15 amino acids. V lost 1 base and J lost 0, with 9 bases in between. The germline gives CDR1 LNHDA, CDR2 SQIVND (reference sequence). CDR3 amino acids: CASSIGARMNTEAFF. The CDR3 DNA sequence: TGTGCCAGTAGTATAGGCGCGCGGATGAACACTGAAGCTTTCTTT.

The chain has TRBV10-3 and TRBJ2-5; D not certain. CDR1 and CDR2 (germline): ENHRY, SYGVKD. The length of the CDR3 is 14 residues. Trimming shortened V by 3 bases and J by 5 bases, and 13 bases separated the two germline ends. CDR3: CAISDPTEGETQYF. The DNA of the CDR3 is TGTGCCATCAGTGACCCCACGGAAGGGGAGACCCAGTACTTC.

This clone has only one observation. This chain connects TRBV5-4 to TRBJ2-1, with 7 bases lining up with TRBD2. From germline, CDR1 is SGHNT and CDR2 YYREEE (reference sequence). This CDR3 comprises 16 residues. Losses at the gene ends were 3 bases for V and 7 bases for J; bases not matched to a gene: 13. In DNA form, the CDR3 reads TGTGCCAGCAGCTCCGGAGGGGCGGGAGATTGGAATGAGCAGTTCTTC. This translates into CASSSGGAGDWNEQFF.

The V and J genes are TRBV28 and TRBJ2-5, with D possibly matching TRBD1 (6 bases). The length of the CDR3 is 14 residues. V was clipped by 6 bases and J by 5 bases, with 16 bases between them. In germline, CDR1 is MDHEN, CDR2 SYDVKM. The CDR3: CASRPTGFLETQYF. The CDR3 DNA reads TGTGCCAGCAGGCCGACAGGATTCCTCGAGACCCAGTACTTC.

The chain recombines TRBV19 with TRBJ1-1; D unresolved. The CDR3 spans 15 residues. V lost 4 bases and J lost 1, with 13 bases in between. The V gene's germline CDR1 is LNHDA and CDR2 SQIVND (reference sequence). CDR3 nucleotide sequence: TGTGCCAGTAGTACTCACACTACACCGAACACTGAAGCTTTCTTT. This translates into CASSTHTTPNTEAFF.

This clone was recorded once. V and J are TRBV6-6 and TRBJ2-3; 7 bases match TRBD1. The CDR3 is 15 residues long. CDR1 and CDR2 (germline): MNHNY, SVGAGI (reference sequence). V was pared by 0 bases and J by 7 bases, with 7 bases of the junction left unmatched. The chain's CDR3 is CASSYSRGGLNTQYF. In nucleotides, the CDR3 is TGTGCCAGCAGTTACTCGAGAGGGGGCTTGAATACGCAGTATTTT.

This chain connects TRBV2 to TRBJ2-7, with 7 bases fitting TRBD1. V lost 11 bases, J lost 9 bases, and 16 bases stayed unmatched. The germline gives CDR1 SNHLY, CDR2 FYNNEI. CDR3 length equals 13 residues. Here the CDR3 DNA reads TGTGCCGATCGCCGCTCCTACGAGGGGGCGCAGTACTTC. Translated, it gives CADRRSYEGAQYF.

The genes are TRBV5-6 and TRBJ1-2, with TRBD1 matching 7 bases. This CDR3 is 16 amino acids long. CDR1 is SGHDT and CDR2 is YYEEEE in the germline V gene. Trimming removed 3 bases from V and 1 base from J; junction bases left unmatched: 9. CDR3 in DNA: TGTGCCAGCAGCTCGAAGGGGGCACAGTTTAACTATGGCTACACCTTC. Encoded protein: CASSSKGAQFNYGYTF. Combining the CDR3 with reference TRBV5-6 and TRBJ1-2 gives the whole variable domain DAGVTQSPTHLIKTRGQQVTLRCSPKSGHDTVSWYQQALGQGPQFIFQYYEEEERQRGNFPDRFSGHQFPNYSSELNVNALLLGDSALYLCASSSKGAQFNYGYTFGSGTRLTVV.

The CDR3 spells CAISIRGAYEQYF. CDR3 coding DNA: TGTGCCATAAGTATCAGGGGAGCCTACGAGCAGTACTTC. V and J are TRBV10-3 and TRBJ2-7; maybe TRBD1 (6 bases). The germline V and J ends were trimmed by 9 bases and 2 bases, with 14 bases remaining between them. The germline V gene has CDR1 ENHRY and CDR2 SYGVKD. This CDR3 spans 13 amino acids.

The chain has TRBV9 and TRBJ2-3; D is ambiguous. This CDR3 is 13 amino acids long. Looked up from germline, CDR1 is SGDLS and CDR2 is YYNGEE. Trimming removed 0 bases at V and 4 bases at J, with 6 bases between. In DNA form, the CDR3 reads TGTGCCAGCAGCGTAGATTCAGCAGATACGCAGTATTTT. It codes for CASSVDSADTQYF.

The V gene is TRBV30, the J gene TRBJ2-5; tentative D call: TRBD2 (7 bases). The DNA matches TRBJ2-7 better at its end, which makes the J call doubtful. Germline values: CDR1 GTSNPN, CDR2 SVGIG (reference sequence). The CDR3 totals 14 residues. CDR3 in amino acids: CAWSVGGGSYEQYF. In nucleotides, the CDR3 is TGTGCCTGGAGTGTAGGGGGGGGCTCCTACGAGCAGTACTTC.

This sequence joins TRBV7-8 and TRBJ1-2, with D possibly matching TRBD1 (5 bases). The CDR3 length is 14 residues. Per the germline V gene, CDR1 is SGHVS and CDR2 is FQNEAQ. The V end was cut by 0 bases, the J end by 8 bases, with 13 bases between. The CDR3 nucleotides are TGTGCCAGCAGCTTAGCGGGGCAGGGTTGGGGCTACACCTTC. This encodes CASSLAGQGWGYTF.

CDR3 nucleotide sequence: TGTGCCATCAGTCGGGACAGGGGGTATGAAAAACTGTTTTTT. It codes for CAISRDRGYEKLFF. This rearrangement joins TRBV10-3 to TRBJ1-4; 11 nucleotides line up with TRBD1. V shed 5 bases and J 6 bases; nucleotides not matched to a gene: 2. CDR1 is ENHRY, CDR2 SYGVKD, per germline. This CDR3 comprises 14 residues.

The rearrangement joins TRBV2 to TRBJ2-5; tentative D call: TRBD2 (5 bases). V dropped 6 bases and J dropped 0 bases, with 8 bases sitting between them. Germline CDR1 reads SNHLY; CDR2 reads FYNNEI. The CDR3 has 13 amino acids. CDR3 sequence reads: CASRAGNQETQYF. CDR3 DNA: TGTGCCAGCAGAGCCGGGAACCAAGAGACCCAGTACTTC.

The chain is built from TRBV10-3 and TRBJ2-5; D perhaps matches TRBD2 (6 bases). The CDR3 covers 13 residues. V lost 6 bases and J lost 3, with 11 bases in between. CDR1 and CDR2 from the germline V gene are ENHRY and SYGVKD. CDR3 DNA sequence: TGTGCCATCAGGCGAATAGCGGAAGAGACCCAGTACTTC. It encodes CAIRRIAEETQYF.

The chain employs TRBV27 and TRBJ2-7; maybe TRBD1 (5 bases). This CDR3 region has 15 residues. V was trimmed by 3 bases and J by 0 bases, leaving 12 bases between them. Germline-derived CDR1 and CDR2 are MNHEY and SMNVEV (reference sequence). In DNA, the CDR3 is TGTGCCAGCAGTTTCCTAGGGGTGGACTCCTACGAGCAGTACTTC. Protein sequence: CASSFLGVDSYEQYF.

This chain links TRBV19 with TRBJ2-3, with 12 bases matching TRBD2. V dropped 1 base and J dropped 1; count of bases not matched to a gene: 3. This CDR3 spans 17 amino acids. The germline gives CDR1 LNHDA, CDR2 SQIVND (reference sequence). The CDR3 region is CASSIASGGAGTDTQYF. The CDR3 DNA reads as TGTGCCAGTAGTATAGCTAGCGGGGGGGCCGGCACAGATACGCAGTATTTT.

With regard to this clone: The same CDR3 also results from other DNA sequences found in this sample. The J gene is TRBJ2-2, the V gene TRBV5-1, with 8 bases that match TRBD2. Germline V lookup: CDR1 SGHRS, CDR2 YFSETQ. With 0 bases clipped from V and 4 bases from J, the junction kept 2 bases outside the gene matches. This CDR3 is 15 amino acids long. CDR3 in DNA: TGCGCCAGCAGCTTGGCGGCGGGGGGCACCGGGGAGCTGTTTTTT. Its translation is CASSLAAGGTGELFF.

About this clone: The sample contains more than one DNA sequence encoding this CDR3. The chain combines TRBV7-2 with TRBJ2-7; 7 bases match TRBD1. The trim removed 4 bases at V and 0 bases at J, leaving 3 bases unmatched. Germline assignment: CDR1 SGHTA and CDR2 FQGNSA. This CDR3 has 14 amino acids. This CDR3 is CASSYSGGSYEQYF. The CDR3 DNA is TGTGCCAGCAGCTACTCAGGGGGCTCCTACGAGCAGTACTTC.

The chain recombines TRBV2 with TRBJ1-1, with D tentatively TRBD1 (5 bases). The CDR3 covers 17 residues. The V end lost 7 bases, the J end lost 1 base, and 22 bases lay between the germline ends. Germline CDR1 SNHLY, CDR2 FYNNEI. CDR3 sequence (DNA): TGTGCCAGCATCGAAAGGGGCAGACGGTTGGGGAACACTGAAGCTTTCTTT. Protein product: CASIERGRRLGNTEAFF.

For the CDR3, the DNA is TGTGCCAGCAGCCCATTAGTGAGGGTCGATGGAAACACCATATATTTT. It yields the protein CASSPLVRVDGNTIYF. V usage is TRBV7-9 and J usage is TRBJ1-3; D remains ambiguous. The germline V gene has CDR1 SEHNR and CDR2 FQNEAQ (reference sequence). The ends were cut back, 5 bases at V and 3 bases at J, with 17 bases in the middle. This CDR3 comprises 16 residues.

The chain employs TRBV9 and TRBJ1-3; tentative D call: TRBD1 (5 bases). The germline V gene has CDR1 SGDLS and CDR2 YYNGEE. This CDR3 is 11 amino acids long. Trimming left V 7 bases short and J 12 bases short, with 14 bases between. The CDR3 sequence: CASGGPLGIYF. The CDR3 DNA reads TGTGCCAGCGGGGGACCCCTAGGCATATATTTT.

This rearrangement joins TRBV2 to TRBJ2-2, with D unresolved. V dropped 2 bases and J dropped 0 bases, with 7 bases sitting between them. CDR1 SNHLY and CDR2 FYNNEI come from the germline V gene. CDR3 size: 15 residues. The CDR3 DNA reads TGTGCCAGCAGTGAACTCGTTTCGAACACCGGGGAGCTGTTTTTT. Translation gives CASSELVSNTGELFF. Looking up the rest from reference TRBV2 and TRBJ2-2 gives the full variable domain: EPEVTQTPSHQVTQMGQEVILRCVPISNHLYFYWYRQILGQKVEFLVSFYNNEISEKSEIFDDQFSVERPDGSNFTLKIRSTKLEDSAMYFCASSELVSNTGELFFGEGSRLTVL.

This clone has more than one count but fewer than ten. The V and J genes are TRBV15 and TRBJ1-6; possibly TRBD1 for D (5 bases). CDR3 size: 15 residues. Germline CDR1 reads LNHNV; CDR2 reads YYDKDF (reference sequence). Trimming took off 0 bases at V and 6 bases at J, with 9 bases between the two ends. The CDR3 here is CATSRDLGTNSPLHF. The CDR3 nucleotides read TGTGCCACCAGCAGAGATTTGGGGACTAATTCACCCCTCCACTTT.

The chain combines TRBV11-2 with TRBJ1-1; D is perhaps TRBD1 (5 bases). Germline-derived CDR1 and CDR2 are SGHAT and FQNNGV. V shed 1 base and J shed 6 bases, with 12 bases lying between them. The CDR3 consists of 14 residues. CDR3 sequence (DNA): TGTGCCAGCAGCTTAGGCGGAGGGGTGGCTGAAGCTTTCTTT. This gives the protein CASSLGGGVAEAFF.